This T cell receptor (beta chain) was recorded in a study of shared clonotypes between healthy human individuals. The study, taken as a whole, reports: Despite large depth, sorted-subset datasets appeared incompletely sequenced. Among donors, the sharing of clonotypes was expected to be influenced by sequencing depth. Larger estimated richness was generally seen in naive subsets than in memory subsets.

Trimming took 5 bases from V and 3 from J; bases not matched to a gene: 6. Germline loops: CDR1 MDHEN, CDR2 SYDVKM. The CDR3 runs 14 residues. As concerns this clone: The antigen is unknown.

Several immunoSEQ plates received, in even portions, the genomic DNA of each subset. Method: immunoSEQ multiplex PCR; TCRdb's copy keeps in-frame clones and lacks some. The table shows approximately 1,500,000 clones, with 95% to 99% occurring only once. The sequence was obtained from a man aged 30-40 years in good health. The chain carries TRBV28 and TRBJ2-7; 8 bases are a match to TRBD2. Sequencing was performed on naive CD4+ T cells sorted from blood. Subset of the sample: CD45RA+ positively selected. The CDR3 reads CASSRGGRGYEQYF. The CDR3 DNA reads as TGTGCCAGCAGTCGGGGGGGCAGGGGCTACGAGCAGTACTTC.